Below are 20 T cell receptor beta chains sequenced from a single sample in a study of blood T cell repertoires in COVID-19. Assay used: immunoSEQ multiplex PCR; TCRdb lists only in-frame clones, some missing. The table shows about 160,000 clones, with about 83% occurring only once. The sample comprised peripheral blood. The receptors stem from a man between 65 and 79 years old who had recovered from COVID-19.

V is TRBV19 and J is TRBJ1-5, with D tentatively TRBD1 (6 bases). Germline CDR1 and CDR2: LNHDA and SQIVND (reference sequence). This CDR3 has 17 residues. V gave up 4 bases and J gave up 0 bases, with 16 bases separating them. CDR3 sequence: CASSTLGGGYSNQPQHF. The CDR3 nucleotides read TGTGCCAGTAGTACCCTTGGGGGGGGCTATAGCAATCAGCCCCAGCATTTT.

The chain couples TRBV12-5 to TRBJ2-5, with 12 bases fitting TRBD2. The germline CDR1 and CDR2 sequences are LGHNT and FRNRAP. Trimming at V came to 6 bases and at J to 3 bases, leaving 8 bases not matched to a gene. This CDR3 contains 16 residues. The CDR3 nucleotides are TGTGCTAGTGGCCGAGGCCTAGCGGGAGGGGAAGAGACCCAGTACTTC. It translates to CASGRGLAGGEETQYF.

The V gene is TRBV2, the J gene TRBJ2-7, with TRBD2 identical over 7 bases. Germline-derived CDR1 and CDR2 are SNHLY and FYNNEI. CDR3 length: 13 residues. Germline trimming cut 3 bases from V and 4 bases from J; bases unmatched to any gene: 3. CDR3 loop: CASSDAREYEQYF. The CDR3 DNA reads TGTGCCAGCAGTGATGCGCGGGAGTACGAGCAGTACTTC.

The genes are TRBV12-5 and TRBJ1-1; 8 bases agree with TRBD1. CDR3 length: 15 amino acids. Germline CDR1 and CDR2: LGHNT and FRNRAP. The J segment lost 6 bases and the V segment lost 2 bases, leaving 8 bases of the junction unmatched. CDR3 DNA sequence: TGTGCTAGTGGTTTGTCTTCCGGGACAGGCTCTGAAGCTTTCTTT. It encodes CASGLSSGTGSEAFF.

The chain uses TRBV5-1 and TRBJ2-2; the match to TRBD2 covers 7 bases. Germline CDR1 and CDR2: SGHRS and YFSETQ. The V and J ends lost 0 bases and 3 bases, in that order; junction bases with no gene match: 11. CDR3 length equals 18 residues. For the CDR3, the DNA is TGCGCCAGCAGCTTGGCAGGCAGCGGGATCGAATACACCGGGGAGCTGTTTTTT. Protein product: CASSLAGSGIEYTGELFF. Looking up the rest from reference TRBV5-1 and TRBJ2-2 gives the full variable domain: KAGVTQTPRYLIKTRGQQVTLSCSPISGHRSVSWYQQTPGQGLQFLFEYFSETQRNKGNFPGRFSGRQFSNSRSEMNVSTLELGDSALYLCASSLAGSGIEYTGELFFGEGSRLTVL.

The chain joins TRBV9 to TRBJ2-7; D uncertain. Germline CDR1 reads SGDLS; CDR2 reads YYNGEE. V shed 3 bases and J shed 5 bases, with 21 bases lying between them. The CDR3 is 16 residues long. The CDR3: CASSAHPTRVADEQYF. The CDR3 DNA reads TGTGCCAGCAGCGCCCACCCAACGCGAGTTGCCGACGAGCAGTACTTC. Full variable domain (remainder filled in from reference TRBV9 and TRBJ2-7): DSGVTQTPKHLITATGQRVTLRCSPRSGDLSVYWYQQSLDQGLQFLIQYYNGEERAKGNILERFSAQQFPDLHSELNLSSLELGDSALYFCASSAHPTRVADEQYFGPGTRLTVT.

The rearrangement links TRBV5-4 to TRBJ2-4, with 12 positions matching TRBD1. This CDR3 has 16 residues. Germline lookup yields CDR1 SGHNT and CDR2 YYREEE (reference sequence). The V and J ends lost 3 bases and 10 bases, in that order; junction bases with no gene match: 11. The CDR3 protein is CASSSGVGQGARIQYF. CDR3 sequence (DNA): TGTGCCAGCAGCTCGGGAGTGGGACAGGGGGCGCGGATTCAGTACTTC.

The chain is built from TRBV19 and TRBJ2-5, with 10 positions matching TRBD2. The germline gives CDR1 LNHDA, CDR2 SQIVND (reference sequence). Trimming at V came to 2 bases and at J to 1 base, leaving 4 bases not matched to a gene. This CDR3 has 16 residues. This CDR3 reads CASSIRTSGPQETQYF. In DNA form, the CDR3 reads TGTGCCAGTAGTATAAGGACTAGCGGCCCCCAAGAGACCCAGTACTTC. Supplemented by reference TRBV19 and TRBJ2-5, the full variable domain reads DGGITQSPKYLFRKEGQNVTLSCEQNLNHDAMYWYRQDPGQGLRLIYYSQIVNDFQKGDIAEGYSVSREKKESFPLTVTSAQKNPTAFYLCASSIRTSGPQETQYFGPGTRLLVL.

The gene calls are TRBV6-1 and TRBJ1-3; D perhaps matches TRBD1 (5 bases). The CDR3 sequence is 16 residues long. Trimming cost V 2 bases and J 3 bases, with 14 bases left between them. Germline values: CDR1 MNHNS, CDR2 SASEGT. The CDR3 reads CASSEFLGLGGNTIYF. DNA for the CDR3: TGTGCCAGCAGTGAATTCTTGGGACTAGGTGGAAACACCATATATTTT.

This clone was seen just once. The chain recombines TRBV6-6 with TRBJ1-2; D possibly corresponds to TRBD1 (5 bases). Germline CDR1 reads MNHNY; CDR2 reads SVGAGI (reference sequence). V was shortened by 6 bases and J by 2 bases, with 13 bases between the two germline ends. The CDR3 sequence is 14 residues long. CDR3 sequence (DNA): TGTGCCAGCAGACGAGATACAGGAAACTATGGCTACACCTTC. As protein: CASRRDTGNYGYTF.

The chain joins TRBV6-1 to TRBJ2-3; the D gene is possibly TRBD1 (6 bases). In germline, CDR1 is MNHNS, CDR2 SASEGT. There are 12 residues in the CDR3. The ends were cut back, 2 bases at V and 6 bases at J, with 6 bases in the middle. CDR3 loop: CASSEQGDTQYF. As DNA, the CDR3 is TGTGCCAGCAGTGAACAGGGGGATACGCAGTATTTT.

This clone came up once. The gene calls are TRBV10-3 and TRBJ2-7, with D perhaps matching TRBD1 (5 bases). The CDR3 totals 12 residues. V lost 6 bases, J lost 7 bases, and 13 bases lay in between. Germline V gives CDR1 ENHRY, CDR2 SYGVKD. DNA for the CDR3: TGTGCCATCAGGGCCCAGGGTATTGAGCAGTACTTC. This encodes CAIRAQGIEQYF.

The chain joins TRBV19 to TRBJ1-5; D remains unclear. Per the germline V gene, CDR1 is LNHDA and CDR2 is SQIVND (reference sequence). This CDR3 spans 15 amino acids. V lost 9 bases and J lost 2, with 17 bases in between. CDR3 nucleotide sequence: TGTGCCAGCTCCGGGAGGAAGATGGGCAATCAGCCCCAGCATTTT. It encodes CASSGRKMGNQPQHF.

The chain carries TRBV5-1 and TRBJ1-3, with 8 bases lining up with TRBD1. Germline V gene lookup returns CDR1 SGHRS and CDR2 YFSETQ. CDR3 length equals 16 residues. V trimming: 2 bases; J trimming: 0 bases; junction bases outside the gene matches: 4. This CDR3 reads CASSFTGGNSGNTIYF. CDR3 in DNA: TGCGCCAGCAGCTTTACAGGGGGGAACTCTGGAAACACCATATATTTT.

The chain recombines TRBV20-1 with TRBJ2-3; D might be TRBD2 (6 bases). Germline V gene sequence: CDR1 DFQATT, CDR2 SNEGSKA (reference sequence). The CDR3 spans 17 residues. The V and J ends lost 3 bases and 2 bases respectively, with 21 bases between them. CDR3 loop: CSASGSWRERYTDTQYF. The CDR3 coding sequence is TGCAGTGCTAGTGGGAGCTGGAGGGAGCGGTACACAGATACGCAGTATTTT.

CDR3 bases: TGTGCCAGCAGCGCACAGGTAGATACGCAGTATTTT. This sequence encodes CASSAQVDTQYF. The V call is TRBV9, the J call TRBJ2-3; maybe TRBD1 (5 bases). This CDR3 has 12 amino acids. Trimming removed 3 bases at V and 5 bases at J, with 7 bases between. Per germline, CDR1 SGDLS and CDR2 YYNGEE. Based on the CDR3 plus reference TRBV9 and TRBJ2-3, the full variable domain is DSGVTQTPKHLITATGQRVTLRCSPRSGDLSVYWYQQSLDQGLQFLIQYYNGEERAKGNILERFSAQQFPDLHSELNLSSLELGDSALYFCASSAQVDTQYFGPGTRLTVL.

This clone was picked up a small number of times. V and J are TRBV2 and TRBJ2-7; D call uncertain. This CDR3 has 11 residues. Germline values: CDR1 SNHLY, CDR2 FYNNEI. The V end was cut by 7 bases, the J end by 3 bases, with 7 bases between. The CDR3 is CASMFNYEQYF. In nucleotides, the CDR3 is TGTGCCAGCATGTTCAACTACGAGCAGTACTTC. The full variable domain, rest sourced from reference TRBV2 and TRBJ2-7, is EPEVTQTPSHQVTQMGQEVILRCVPISNHLYFYWYRQILGQKVEFLVSFYNNEISEKSEIFDDQFSVERPDGSNFTLKIRSTKLEDSAMYFCASMFNYEQYFGPGTRLTVT.

Only a few counts were recorded for this clone. The chain has TRBV21-1 and TRBJ2-7; the table's D call of TRBD2 was not tested on the DNA. TRBV21-1 is a known pseudogene. The CDR3 contains 14 residues. CDR3 amino acids: CASRRALAAYEQYF. The CDR3 region has the DNA TGTGCCAGCCGACGGGCCCTAGCGGCCTACGAGCAGTACTTC.

This chain joins TRBV4-1 and TRBJ1-2, with a tentative D call TRBD1 (5 bases). The germline V gene has CDR1 MGHRA and CDR2 YSYEKL. V gave up 3 bases and J gave up 4 bases, with 24 bases separating them. The CDR3 is made up of 18 amino acids. The CDR3 loop reads CASSHPGVGTGERYGYTF. CDR3 sequence (DNA): TGCGCCAGCAGCCATCCCGGGGTTGGGACGGGGGAACGCTATGGCTACACCTTC.

The chain combines TRBV19 with TRBJ1-1; D is possibly TRBD1 (5 bases). V was pared by 1 base and J by 6 bases, with 6 bases between. This CDR3 contains 12 residues. From germline, CDR1 is LNHDA and CDR2 SQIVND (reference sequence). The CDR3 region is CASSIGGAEAFF. In DNA form, the CDR3 reads TGTGCCAGTAGTATAGGGGGCGCTGAAGCTTTCTTT.